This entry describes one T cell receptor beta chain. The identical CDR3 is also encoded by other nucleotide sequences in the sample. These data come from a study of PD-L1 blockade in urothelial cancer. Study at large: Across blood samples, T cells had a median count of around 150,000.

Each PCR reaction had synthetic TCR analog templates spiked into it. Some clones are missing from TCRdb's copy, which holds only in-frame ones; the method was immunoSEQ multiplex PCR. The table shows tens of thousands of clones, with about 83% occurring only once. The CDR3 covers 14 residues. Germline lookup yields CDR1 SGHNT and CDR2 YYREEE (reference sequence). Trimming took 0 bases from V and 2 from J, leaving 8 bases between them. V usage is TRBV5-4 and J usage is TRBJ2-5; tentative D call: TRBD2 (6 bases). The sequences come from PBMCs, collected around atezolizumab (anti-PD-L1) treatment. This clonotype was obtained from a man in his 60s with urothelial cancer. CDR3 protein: CASSLVGGQETQYF. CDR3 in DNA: TGTGCCAGCAGCTTGGTCGGGGGACAAGAGACCCAGTACTTC.